This is a list of T cell receptor beta chains from one sample in a study of neurological immune-mediated disorders. TCRdb reprocessed the 5' RACE reads with MiXCR, giving one entry per CDR3 protein. This sample yields roughly 30,000 distinct CDR3 sequences, of which approximately 6% are seen a single time; around 1.9% belongs to the top ten. The source material was CD4+ T cells from blood. These receptors came from a woman in her 50s in good health. The CDR3 runs from the conserved cysteine through the conserved F or W. A D gene is named only where the DNA matches it firmly. Only some rows state a clone size, as once, few, many or a class for expanded clones.

j_call: TRBJ2-5; clone_size: few; v_call: TRBV7-6; d_call: TRBD1; cdr3_aa: CASSSGQVETQYF; cdr3_nt: TGTGCCAGCAGCTCTGGACAGGTGGAGACCCAGTACTTC
j_call: TRBJ2-1; clone_size: -; v_call: TRBV3-1; d_call: TRBD2; cdr3_aa: CASSQDSSGGAHEQFF; cdr3_nt: TGTGCCAGCAGCCAAGATTCTAGCGGGGGGGCTCATGAGCAGTTCTTC
j_call: TRBJ2-5; clone_size: many; v_call: TRBV15; d_call: -; cdr3_aa: CATSRAGTETQYF; cdr3_nt: TGTGCCACCAGCAGAGCCGGGACAGAGACCCAGTACTTC
j_call: TRBJ1-4; clone_size: many; v_call: TRBV20-1; d_call: -; cdr3_aa: CSARIETGARKLFF; cdr3_nt: TGCAGTGCTAGGATTGAAACGGGGGCGCGAAAACTGTTTTTT
j_call: TRBJ2-7; clone_size: few; v_call: TRBV30; d_call: -; cdr3_aa: CAWRFAHEQYF; cdr3_nt: TGTGCCTGGAGATTCGCCCACGAGCAGTACTTC
j_call: TRBJ2-1; clone_size: many; v_call: TRBV6-6; d_call: -; cdr3_aa: CASSYRSFYNEQFF; cdr3_nt: TGTGCCAGCAGTTACAGAAGTTTCTACAATGAGCAGTTCTTC
j_call: TRBJ1-6; clone_size: many; v_call: TRBV28; d_call: -; cdr3_aa: CASRIRVRNSPLHF; cdr3_nt: TGTGCCAGCAGAATCCGGGTCCGTAATTCACCCCTCCACTTT
j_call: TRBJ1-5; clone_size: -; v_call: TRBV7-2; d_call: TRBD1; cdr3_aa: CASSLAGGGSQPQHF; cdr3_nt: TGTGCCAGCAGCTTAGCAGGGGGCGGGAGTCAGCCCCAGCATTTT
j_call: TRBJ1-5; clone_size: many; v_call: TRBV6-5; d_call: -; cdr3_aa: CASSPGLSNQPQHF; cdr3_nt: TGTGCCAGCAGTCCCGGACTTAGCAATCAGCCCCAGCATTTT
j_call: TRBJ2-5; clone_size: many; v_call: TRBV29-1; d_call: -; cdr3_aa: CSAGPNQETQYF; cdr3_nt: TGCAGCGCCGGACCGAACCAAGAGACCCAGTACTTC
j_call: TRBJ2-1; clone_size: many; v_call: TRBV20-1; d_call: -; cdr3_aa: CSARGGTQKVHNEQFF; cdr3_nt: TGCAGTGCTAGAGGAGGGACTCAGAAGGTTCACAATGAGCAGTTCTTC
j_call: TRBJ2-3; clone_size: many; v_call: TRBV20-1; d_call: -; cdr3_aa: CSATLPGRDTQYF; cdr3_nt: TGCAGTGCTACCCTCCCGGGCAGGGATACGCAGTATTTT
j_call: TRBJ2-2; clone_size: many; v_call: TRBV7-9; d_call: -; cdr3_aa: CASSFEATLNTGELFF; cdr3_nt: TGTGCCAGCAGCTTCGAGGCTACCTTGAACACCGGGGAGCTGTTTTTT
j_call: TRBJ2-7; clone_size: many; v_call: TRBV5-1; d_call: -; cdr3_aa: CASSPRAGSLYEQYF; cdr3_nt: TGCGCCAGCAGCCCTCGTGCGGGATCCCTCTACGAGCAGTACTTC
j_call: TRBJ2-4; clone_size: many; v_call: TRBV29-1; d_call: -; cdr3_aa: CSVITGRWAKNIQYF; cdr3_nt: TGCAGCGTTATTACAGGGAGGTGGGCCAAAAACATTCAGTACTTC
j_call: TRBJ2-5; clone_size: many; v_call: TRBV4-3; d_call: -; cdr3_aa: CASSLRRTVQETQYF; cdr3_nt: TGCGCCAGCAGCCTTAGACGGACAGTCCAAGAGACCCAGTACTTC
j_call: TRBJ2-5; clone_size: many; v_call: TRBV4-3; d_call: TRBD2; cdr3_aa: CASSRWTSGRAGETQYF; cdr3_nt: TGCGCCAGCAGCCGCTGGACTAGCGGGAGGGCCGGGGAGACCCAGTACTTC